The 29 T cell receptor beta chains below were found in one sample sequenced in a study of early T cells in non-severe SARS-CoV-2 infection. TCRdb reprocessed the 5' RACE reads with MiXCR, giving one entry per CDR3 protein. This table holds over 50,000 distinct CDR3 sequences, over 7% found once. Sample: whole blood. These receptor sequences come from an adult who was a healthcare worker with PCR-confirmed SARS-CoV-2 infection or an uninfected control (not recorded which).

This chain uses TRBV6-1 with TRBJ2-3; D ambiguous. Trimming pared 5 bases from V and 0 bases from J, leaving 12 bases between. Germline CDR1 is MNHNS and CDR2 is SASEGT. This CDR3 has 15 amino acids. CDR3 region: CASSPPSLSTDTQYF. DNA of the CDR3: TGTGCCAGCAGTCCCCCCTCGTTGAGCACAGATACGCAGTATTTT.

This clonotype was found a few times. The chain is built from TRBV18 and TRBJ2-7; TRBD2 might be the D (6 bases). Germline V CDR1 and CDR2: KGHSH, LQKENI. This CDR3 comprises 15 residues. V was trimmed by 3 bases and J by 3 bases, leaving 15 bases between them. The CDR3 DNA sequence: TGTGCCAGCTCACCGTTGGGCGGGGCAGACTACGAGCAGTACTTC. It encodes CASSPLGGADYEQYF.

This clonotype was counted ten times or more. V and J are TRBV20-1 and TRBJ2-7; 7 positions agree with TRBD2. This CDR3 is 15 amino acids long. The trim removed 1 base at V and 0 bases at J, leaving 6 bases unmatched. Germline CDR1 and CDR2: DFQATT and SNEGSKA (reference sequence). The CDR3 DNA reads TGCAGTGCTAGAGGGGGGGGTGCCCGCTCCTACGAGCAGTACTTC. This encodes CSARGGGARSYEQYF.

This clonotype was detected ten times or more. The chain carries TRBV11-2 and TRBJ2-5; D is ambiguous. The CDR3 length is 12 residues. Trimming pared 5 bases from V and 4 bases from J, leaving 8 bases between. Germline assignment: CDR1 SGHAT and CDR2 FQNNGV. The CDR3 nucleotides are TGTGCCAGCAGCCCTACCCCAGAGACCCAGTACTTC. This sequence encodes CASSPTPETQYF.

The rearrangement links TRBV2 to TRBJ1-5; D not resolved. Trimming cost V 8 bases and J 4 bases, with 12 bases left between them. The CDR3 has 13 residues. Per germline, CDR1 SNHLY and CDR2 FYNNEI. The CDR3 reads CASGPGVNQPQHF. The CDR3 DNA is TGTGCCAGCGGCCCCGGGGTTAATCAGCCCCAGCATTTT.

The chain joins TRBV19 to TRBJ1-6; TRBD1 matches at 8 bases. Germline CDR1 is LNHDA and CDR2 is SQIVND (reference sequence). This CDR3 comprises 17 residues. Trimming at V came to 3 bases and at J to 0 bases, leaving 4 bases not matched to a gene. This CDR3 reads CASSIGQGDSYNSPLHF. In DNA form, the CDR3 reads TGTGCCAGTAGTATCGGACAGGGTGACTCCTATAATTCACCCCTCCACTTT.

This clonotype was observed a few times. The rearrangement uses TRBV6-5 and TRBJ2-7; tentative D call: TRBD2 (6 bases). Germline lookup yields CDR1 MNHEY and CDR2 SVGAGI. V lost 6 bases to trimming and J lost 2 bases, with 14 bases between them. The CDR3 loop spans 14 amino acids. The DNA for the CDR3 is TGTGCCAGCAGCCCGGGACTTCAGCCCTACGAGCAGTACTTC. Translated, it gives CASSPGLQPYEQYF.

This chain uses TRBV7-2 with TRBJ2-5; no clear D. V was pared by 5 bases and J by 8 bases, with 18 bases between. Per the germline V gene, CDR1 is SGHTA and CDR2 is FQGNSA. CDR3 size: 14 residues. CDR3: CASSAEAGQVTQYF. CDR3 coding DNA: TGTGCCAGCAGCGCAGAAGCAGGCCAAGTAACCCAGTACTTC.

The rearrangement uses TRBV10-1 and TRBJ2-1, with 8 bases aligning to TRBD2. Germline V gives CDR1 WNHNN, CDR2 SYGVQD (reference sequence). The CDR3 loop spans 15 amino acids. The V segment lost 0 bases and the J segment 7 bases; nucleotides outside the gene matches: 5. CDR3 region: CASSESSSGHNEQFF. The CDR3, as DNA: TGCGCCAGCAGTGAGTCATCTAGCGGGCATAATGAGCAGTTCTTC.

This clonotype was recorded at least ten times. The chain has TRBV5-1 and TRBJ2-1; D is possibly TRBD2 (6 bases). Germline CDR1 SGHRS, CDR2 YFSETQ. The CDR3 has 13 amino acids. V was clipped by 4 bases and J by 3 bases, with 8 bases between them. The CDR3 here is CASSGSGYNEQFF. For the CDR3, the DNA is TGCGCCAGCAGCGGTAGCGGCTACAATGAGCAGTTCTTC.

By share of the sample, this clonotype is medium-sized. CDR3 protein: CSITGLGSYNEQFF. For the CDR3, the DNA is TGCAGCATCACAGGGCTCGGCTCCTACAATGAGCAGTTCTTC. J is TRBJ2-1 and V is TRBV29-1; TRBD1 might be the D (6 bases). The CDR3 has 14 residues. CDR1 is SQVTM, CDR2 ANQGSEA, per germline. V was cut by 8 bases and J by 0 bases, with 14 bases left in between.

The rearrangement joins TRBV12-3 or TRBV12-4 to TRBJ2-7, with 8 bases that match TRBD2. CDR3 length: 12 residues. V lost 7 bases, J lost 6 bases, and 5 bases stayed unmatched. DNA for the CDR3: TGTGCCAGCACCCGGGGGGGAGGCGAGCAGTACTTC. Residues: CASTRGGGEQYF.

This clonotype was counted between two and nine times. The CDR3, as DNA: TGTGCCAGCAGCGAAAACACCGGGGAGCTGTTTTTT. Its protein is CASSENTGELFF. The gene calls are TRBV6-2 or TRBV6-3 and TRBJ2-2, with D unresolved. Trimming left V 6 bases short and J 2 bases short, with 4 bases between. The CDR3 is 12 residues long. CDR1 is MNHEY and CDR2 is SVGEGT in the germline V gene.

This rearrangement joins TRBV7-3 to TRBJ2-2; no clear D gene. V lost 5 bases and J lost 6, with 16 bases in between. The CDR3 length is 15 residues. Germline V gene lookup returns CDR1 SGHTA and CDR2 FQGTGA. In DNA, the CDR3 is TGTGCCAGCAGCAGAGACCCATACAAGGCCGGGGAGCTGTTTTTT. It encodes CASSRDPYKAGELFF.

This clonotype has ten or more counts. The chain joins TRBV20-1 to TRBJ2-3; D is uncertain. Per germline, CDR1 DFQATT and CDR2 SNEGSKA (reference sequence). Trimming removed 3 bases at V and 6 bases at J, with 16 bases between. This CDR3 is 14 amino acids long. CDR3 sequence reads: CSARLGGGVDTQYF. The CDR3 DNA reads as TGCAGTGCTAGGTTGGGTGGCGGCGTGGATACGCAGTATTTT.

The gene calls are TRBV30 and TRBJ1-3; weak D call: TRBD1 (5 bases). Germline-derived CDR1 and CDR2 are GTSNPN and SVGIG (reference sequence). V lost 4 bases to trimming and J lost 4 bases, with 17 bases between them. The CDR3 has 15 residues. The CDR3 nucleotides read TGTGCCTGGACCTACCCCAGGGTTGCCGGAAACACCATATATTTT. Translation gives CAWTYPRVAGNTIYF.

The CDR3 protein is CASLDTTSTDTQYF. The CDR3 bases are TGTGCCAGTCTGGATACCACTAGCACAGATACGCAGTATTTT. The chain recombines TRBV19 with TRBJ2-3; D ambiguous. The V end was cut by 8 bases, the J end by 0 bases, with 12 bases between. The CDR3 is made up of 14 amino acids. Looked up from germline, CDR1 is LNHDA and CDR2 is SQIVND (reference sequence).

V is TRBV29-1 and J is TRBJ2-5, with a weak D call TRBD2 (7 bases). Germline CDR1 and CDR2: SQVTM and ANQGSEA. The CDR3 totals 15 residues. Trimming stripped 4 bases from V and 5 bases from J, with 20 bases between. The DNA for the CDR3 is TGCAGCGTTGCGTCTTTCCGGGGGGCACGGGAGACCCAGTACTTC. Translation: CSVASFRGARETQYF. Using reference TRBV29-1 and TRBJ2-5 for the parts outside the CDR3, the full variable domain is SAVISQKPSRDICQRGTSLTIQCQVDSQVTMMFWYRQQPGQSLTLIATANQGSEATYESGFVIDKFPISRPNLTFSTLTVSNMSPEDSSIYLCSVASFRGARETQYFGPGTRLLVL.

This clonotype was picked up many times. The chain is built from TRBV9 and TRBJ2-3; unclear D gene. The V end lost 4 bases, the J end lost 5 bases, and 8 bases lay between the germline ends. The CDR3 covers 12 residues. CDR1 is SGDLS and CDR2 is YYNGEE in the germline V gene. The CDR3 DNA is TGTGCCAGCAGCCCAAATGAAGATACGCAGTATTTT. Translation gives CASSPNEDTQYF.

This CDR3 reads CASSVGRDTDTIYF. Here the CDR3 DNA reads TGTGCCAGCAGCGTCGGCCGGGACACTGACACCATATATTTT. V usage is TRBV6-5 and J usage is TRBJ1-3; a possible D gene is TRBD1 (6 bases). CDR1 MNHEY and CDR2 SVGAGI come from the germline V gene. Trimming shortened V by 6 bases and J by 8 bases, and 17 bases separated the two germline ends. This CDR3 comprises 14 residues.

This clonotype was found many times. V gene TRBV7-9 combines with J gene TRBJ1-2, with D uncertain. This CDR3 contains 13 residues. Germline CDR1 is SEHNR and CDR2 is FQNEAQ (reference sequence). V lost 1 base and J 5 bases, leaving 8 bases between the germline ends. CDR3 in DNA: TGTGCCAGCAGCTTAGGAGGGCAGTATGGCTACACCTTC. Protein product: CASSLGGQYGYTF.

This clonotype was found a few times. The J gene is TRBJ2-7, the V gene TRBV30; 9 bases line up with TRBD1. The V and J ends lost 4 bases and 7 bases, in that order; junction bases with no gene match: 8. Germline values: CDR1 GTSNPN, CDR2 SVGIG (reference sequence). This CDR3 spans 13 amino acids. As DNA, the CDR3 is TGTGCCTGGAACAAAAACAGGGGGCGTGAGCAGTACTTC. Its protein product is CAWNKNRGREQYF.

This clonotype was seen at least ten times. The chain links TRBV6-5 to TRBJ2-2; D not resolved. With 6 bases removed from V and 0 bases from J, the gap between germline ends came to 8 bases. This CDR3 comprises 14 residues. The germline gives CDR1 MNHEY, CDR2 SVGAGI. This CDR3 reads CASRYQANTGELFF. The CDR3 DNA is TGTGCCAGCAGGTATCAGGCGAACACCGGGGAGCTGTTTTTT.

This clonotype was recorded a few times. The CDR3 spells CASSYLPPYEQYF. DNA of the CDR3: TGTGCCAGCAGTTACTTGCCCCCCTACGAGCAGTACTTC. V is TRBV6-2 or TRBV6-3 and J is TRBJ2-7, with D hard to call. Germline V gene sequence: CDR1 MNHEY, CDR2 SVGEGT. This CDR3 is 13 amino acids long. V was trimmed by 1 base and J by 2 bases, leaving 6 bases between them.

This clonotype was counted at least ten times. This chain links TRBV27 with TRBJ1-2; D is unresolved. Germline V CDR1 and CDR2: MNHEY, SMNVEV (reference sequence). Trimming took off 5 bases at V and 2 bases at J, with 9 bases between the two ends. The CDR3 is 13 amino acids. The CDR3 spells CASSDSLNYGYTF. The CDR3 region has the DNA TGTGCCAGCAGTGATTCCCTGAACTATGGCTACACCTTC.

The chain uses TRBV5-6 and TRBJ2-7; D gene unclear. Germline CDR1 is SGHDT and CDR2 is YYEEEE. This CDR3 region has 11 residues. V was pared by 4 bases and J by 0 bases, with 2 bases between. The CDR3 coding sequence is TGTGCCAGCAGCATCTCCTACGAGCAGTACTTC. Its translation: CASSISYEQYF.

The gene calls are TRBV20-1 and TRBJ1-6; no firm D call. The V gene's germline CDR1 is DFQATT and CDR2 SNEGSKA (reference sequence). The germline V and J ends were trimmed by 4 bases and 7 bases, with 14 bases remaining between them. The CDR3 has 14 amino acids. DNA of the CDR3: TGCAGTGCTACTATGGGCCAAGGAAATTCACCCCTCCACTTT. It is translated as CSATMGQGNSPLHF.

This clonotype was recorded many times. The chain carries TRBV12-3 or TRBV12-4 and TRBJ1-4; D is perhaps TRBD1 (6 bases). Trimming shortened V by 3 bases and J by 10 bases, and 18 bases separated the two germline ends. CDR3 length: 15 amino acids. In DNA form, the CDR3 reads TGTGCCAGCAGTTTTCCCGGGGGGCGCGGGGTAAAACTGTTTTTT. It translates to CASSFPGGRGVKLFF.

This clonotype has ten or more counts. The CDR3 reads CASSSGQYGNEQFF. The CDR3 coding sequence is TGTGCCAGCAGTTCAGGACAGTATGGCAATGAGCAGTTCTTC. This rearrangement joins TRBV27 to TRBJ2-1, with D maybe TRBD1 (6 bases). V lost 4 bases, J lost 6 bases, and 13 bases lay in between. Germline-derived CDR1 and CDR2 are MNHEY and SMNVEV (reference sequence). The CDR3 extends over 14 amino acids.